These 21 T cell receptor beta chains share one sample of origin, sequenced in a study of identical twins. In TCRdb, the 5' RACE reads were re-called with MiXCR into one record per CDR3 protein. The sample includes some 660,000 distinct CDR3 sequences, 8.6% seen only once; the top ten take about 0.98%. The same data also went into a second study, on yellow fever vaccine responses in identical twins.

Sample: PBMCs. Every receptor here comes from a woman under 30 in good health.

The chain has TRBV10-1 and TRBJ2-7; 11 bases match TRBD2. The CDR3 is 15 residues long. Germline CDR1 and CDR2: WNHNN and SYGVQD (reference sequence). Germline trimming cut 0 bases from V and 2 bases from J; bases unmatched to any gene: 0. The CDR3: CASSESSGRAYEQYF. In DNA form, the CDR3 reads TGCGCCAGCAGTGAGTCTAGCGGGAGGGCCTACGAGCAGTACTTC.

The chain combines TRBV7-9 with TRBJ2-5, with D maybe TRBD2 (7 bases). Germline V CDR1 and CDR2: SEHNR, FQNEAQ (reference sequence). The V end was cut by 1 base, the J end by 7 bases, with 10 bases between. The CDR3 runs to 13 residues. CDR3 amino acids: CASSLEGGATQYF. In DNA form, the CDR3 reads TGTGCCAGCAGCTTAGAGGGGGGGGCGACCCAGTACTTC. Full variable domain (outside the CDR3, taken from reference TRBV7-9 and TRBJ2-5): DTGVSQNPRHKITKRGQNVTFRCDPISEHNRLYWYRQTLGQGPEFLTYFQNEAQLEKSRLLSDRFSAERPKGSFSTLEIQRTEQGDSAMYLCASSLEGGATQYFGPGTRLLVL.

The sample holds many counts of this clonotype. The chain employs TRBV5-1 and TRBJ2-2; maybe TRBD2 (5 bases). Trimming removed 0 bases at V and 2 bases at J, with 17 bases between. CDR1 is SGHRS and CDR2 is YFSETQ in the germline V gene. The length of the CDR3 is 18 residues. The CDR3 loop reads CASSLAWEKGSNTGELFF. The CDR3 nucleotides are TGCGCCAGCAGCTTGGCTTGGGAGAAGGGATCAAACACCGGGGAGCTGTTTTTT.

V and J are TRBV4-1 and TRBJ2-4, with 12 bases aligning to TRBD2. The ends lost 0 bases at V and 1 base at J; junction bases unmatched: 10. The CDR3 is 20 residues long. Germline V gives CDR1 MGHRA, CDR2 YSYEKL. CDR3 coding DNA: TGCGCCAGCAGCCAAGAAGAGAGACTAGCGGGAGCTGGGGCCAAAAACATTCAGTACTTC. This gives the protein CASSQEERLAGAGAKNIQYF.

This chain uses TRBV28 with TRBJ2-7; no firm D call. CDR1 MDHEN and CDR2 SYDVKM come from the germline V gene. The CDR3 covers 13 residues. V dropped 3 bases and J dropped 3 bases, with 9 bases sitting between them. CDR3: CASSLIAYYEQYF. In DNA, the CDR3 is TGTGCCAGCAGTTTGATCGCGTACTACGAGCAGTACTTC. Full variable domain (remainder filled in from reference TRBV28 and TRBJ2-7): DVKVTQSSRYLVKRTGEKVFLECVQDMDHENMFWYRQDPGLGLRLIYFSYDVKMKEKGDIPEGYSVSREKKERFSLILESASTNQTSMYLCASSLIAYYEQYFGPGTRLTVT.

Many counts were recorded for this clonotype. This chain joins TRBV29-1 and TRBJ2-7, with a tentative D call TRBD1 (6 bases). Per germline, CDR1 SQVTM and CDR2 ANQGSEA. V was clipped by 6 bases and J by 3 bases, with 12 bases between them. This CDR3 region has 12 residues. The CDR3 here is CSVMDRFYEQYF. DNA for the CDR3: TGCAGCGTGATGGACAGATTCTACGAGCAGTACTTC.

Ten or more counts support this clonotype. The genes are TRBV4-2 and TRBJ2-2; 13 positions match TRBD2. This CDR3 spans 19 amino acids. J gave up 4 bases and V 4 bases, and 12 bases lay outside the gene matches. Germline V gene lookup returns CDR1 LGHNA and CDR2 YNFKEQ. The CDR3 DNA is TGTGCCAGCAGCCGCGAGGGGACTAGCGGGACGCCATCCACCGGGGAGCTGTTTTTT. Its protein is CASSREGTSGTPSTGELFF.

V and J are TRBV20-1 and TRBJ2-7, with TRBD1 matching over 8 bases. The CDR3 consists of 16 residues. J gave up 2 bases and V 0 bases, and 9 bases lay outside the gene matches. Germline CDR1 and CDR2: DFQATT and SNEGSKA (reference sequence). CDR3 amino acids: CSARDWVDREAYEQYF. Written as DNA, the CDR3 is TGCAGTGCTAGAGATTGGGTGGACAGGGAAGCCTACGAGCAGTACTTC.

This clonotype was picked up a small number of times. V and J are TRBV27 and TRBJ2-3; 7 bases match TRBD2. The CDR3 length is 16 residues. V was pared by 5 bases and J by 4 bases, with 12 bases of the junction left unmatched. Germline loops: CDR1 MNHEY, CDR2 SMNVEV (reference sequence). The CDR3 protein is CASSSDLAALADTQYF. The CDR3 region has the DNA TGTGCCAGCAGTAGCGATCTAGCGGCCCTCGCAGATACGCAGTATTTT.

The rearrangement links TRBV14 to TRBJ2-1; possibly TRBD1 for D (5 bases). Per germline, CDR1 SGHDN and CDR2 FVKESK. The germline V and J ends were trimmed by 9 bases and 6 bases, with 18 bases remaining between them. This CDR3 has 14 residues. The CDR3 protein is CASTVRVWLNEQFF. DNA for the CDR3: TGTGCCAGTACTGTCAGGGTATGGCTCAATGAGCAGTTCTTC.

This clonotype has only one observation. This may stem from a read error, because a much larger clone lies one nucleotide away. This sequence joins TRBV5-1 and TRBJ1-1, with a possible D match to TRBD1 (5 bases). The CDR3 has 16 residues. Germline lookup yields CDR1 SGHRS and CDR2 YFSETQ. V was cut by 1 base and J by 3 bases, with 16 bases left in between. CDR3 sequence: CASSLMGERMDTEAFF. CDR3 coding DNA: TGCGCCAGCAGCTTGATGGGGGAGCGAATGGACACTGAAGCTTTCTTT.

This sequence joins TRBV18 and TRBJ1-6; D not resolved. V was pared by 0 bases and J by 9 bases, with 9 bases between. This CDR3 is 14 amino acids long. CDR1 KGHSH and CDR2 LQKENI come from the germline V gene. The CDR3 bases are TGTGCCAGCTCACCACCAGGGCGAAGTTCACCCCTCCACTTT. Translated: CASSPPGRSSPLHF.

V and J are TRBV29-1 and TRBJ2-1, with D possibly matching TRBD1 (5 bases). Per the germline V gene, CDR1 is SQVTM and CDR2 is ANQGSEA. The CDR3 totals 13 residues. V lost 4 bases and J 9 bases, leaving 16 bases between the germline ends. In DNA form, the CDR3 reads TGCAGCGTTGTACAGGCCCCCCCGGGTGAGCAGTTCTTC. Encoded protein: CSVVQAPPGEQFF.

This clonotype has a count of ten or more. The chain uses TRBV12-3 or TRBV12-4 and TRBJ2-7; 9 bases agree with TRBD1. There are 15 residues in the CDR3. After removal of 3 bases from V and 3 bases from J, the junction contained 6 bases not matched to a gene. CDR3 sequence (DNA): TGTGCCAGCAGTTTCGGGGACAGGGATTTCTACGAGCAGTACTTC. It yields the protein CASSFGDRDFYEQYF.

This clonotype was seen at least ten times. V and J are TRBV12-3 or TRBV12-4 and TRBJ2-7, with D perhaps matching TRBD1 (6 bases). The CDR3 extends over 15 amino acids. V lost 8 bases and J lost 7, with 24 bases in between. The CDR3 reads CASLRVGRGVGEQYF. The CDR3 coding sequence is TGTGCCAGCCTTCGGGTGGGCAGGGGCGTTGGGGAGCAGTACTTC.

The chain joins TRBV12-3 or TRBV12-4 to TRBJ2-7; D could derive from TRBD1 or TRBD2 (5 bases each). The CDR3 covers 14 residues. Trimming stripped 6 bases from V and 2 bases from J, with 14 bases between. The CDR3 DNA sequence: TGTGCCAGCAGACGGGACGGGGATCCCTACGAGCAGTACTTC. This sequence encodes CASRRDGDPYEQYF.

This clonotype showed up just a few times. The chain joins TRBV7-2 to TRBJ2-1; unclear D gene. Deletions cut 1 base from V and 5 bases from J, with 15 bases between. Germline loops: CDR1 SGHTA, CDR2 FQGNSA. The CDR3 has 16 amino acids. The CDR3 DNA is TGTGCCAGCAGCTTAGAAGGAGCACGAGCCCACAATGAGCAGTTCTTC. Translating gives CASSLEGARAHNEQFF. Full variable domain (outside the CDR3, taken from reference TRBV7-2 and TRBJ2-1): GAGVSQSPSNKVTEKGKDVELRCDPISGHTALYWYRQSLGQGLEFLIYFQGNSAPDKSGLPSDRFSAERTGGSVSTLTIQRTQQEDSAVYLCASSLEGARAHNEQFFGPGTRLTVL.

The chain couples TRBV7-6 to TRBJ2-7, with TRBD1 matching over 7 bases. The germline V gene has CDR1 SGHVS and CDR2 FNYEAQ. Trimming cost V 5 bases and J 3 bases; bases outside gene matches: 7. The CDR3 loop spans 14 amino acids. The CDR3 coding sequence is TGTGCCAGCAGCCGTTTAGGGACAGACTACGAGCAGTACTTC. Translated: CASSRLGTDYEQYF.

The rearrangement joins TRBV12-3 or TRBV12-4 to TRBJ1-6; D possibly corresponds to TRBD1 (6 bases). The CDR3 is made up of 14 amino acids. Trimming removed 3 bases at V and 10 bases at J, with 13 bases between. CDR3 bases: TGTGCCAGCAGTTTGCGTACGGGGGCCTCACCCCTCCACTTT. Encoded protein: CASSLRTGASPLHF.

The chain joins TRBV11-3 to TRBJ2-7; TRBD2 aligns across 13 bases. CDR1 and CDR2 from the germline V gene are SGHNT and YENEEA. V lost 4 bases, J lost 5 bases, and 5 bases stayed unmatched. This CDR3 has 15 amino acids. DNA for the CDR3: TGTGCCAGCAGCTCCAGGACTAGCGGGGGCAACGAGCAGTACTTC. Its protein product is CASSSRTSGGNEQYF. Full variable domain (rest looked up from reference TRBV11-3 and TRBJ2-7): EAGVVQSPRYKIIEKKQPVAFWCNPISGHNTLYWYLQNLGQGPELLIRYENEEAVDDSQLPKDRFSAERLKGVDSTLKIQPAELGDSAVYLCASSSRTSGGNEQYFGPGTRLTVT.

The rearrangement links TRBV7-8 to TRBJ2-2; 8 bases are shared with TRBD2. J was trimmed by 6 bases and V by 2 bases; bases with no gene match: 14. The length of the CDR3 is 18 residues. Germline CDR1 reads SGHVS; CDR2 reads FQNEAQ. The CDR3 here is CASSLPLAGGKGAGELFF. In nucleotides, the CDR3 is TGTGCCAGCAGCTTACCTCTGGCGGGAGGAAAGGGGGCCGGGGAGCTGTTTTTT.